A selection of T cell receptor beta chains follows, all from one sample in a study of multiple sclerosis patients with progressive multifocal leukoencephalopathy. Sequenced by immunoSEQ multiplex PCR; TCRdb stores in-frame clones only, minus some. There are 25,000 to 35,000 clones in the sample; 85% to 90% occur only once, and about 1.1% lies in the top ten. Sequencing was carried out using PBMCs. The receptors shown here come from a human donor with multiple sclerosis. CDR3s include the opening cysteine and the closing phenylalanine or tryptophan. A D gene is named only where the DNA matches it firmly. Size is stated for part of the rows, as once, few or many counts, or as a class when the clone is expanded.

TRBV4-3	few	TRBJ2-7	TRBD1	TGCGCCAGCAGCCAAGGGGGGACAGACCCCTCCTACGAGCAGTACTTC	CASSQGGTDPSYEQYF
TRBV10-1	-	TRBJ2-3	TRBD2	TGCGCCAGCAGAGCGGGGGCCGAGGCAGATACGCAGTATTTT	CASRAGAEADTQYF
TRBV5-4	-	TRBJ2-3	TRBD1	TGTGCCAGCAGCTTAGACAGGGGCGGCACAGATACGCAGTATTTT	CASSLDRGGTDTQYF
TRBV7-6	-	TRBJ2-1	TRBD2	TGTGCCAGCAGCTTAGGACTAGCGGGGGACAGCTCCTACAATGAGCAGTTCTTC	CASSLGLAGDSSYNEQFF
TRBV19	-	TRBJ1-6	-	TGTGCCAGTGGGAGAGAACAGTTTAATTCACCCCTCCACTTT	CASGREQFNSPLHF
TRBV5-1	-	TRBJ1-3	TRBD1	TGCGCCAGCAGCTTGGACAGGGGGCTAGGAAACACCATATATTTT	CASSLDRGLGNTIYF
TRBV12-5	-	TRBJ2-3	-	TGTGCTAGTGGTTTGGTACGGGGAGCAGATACGCAGTATTTT	CASGLVRGADTQYF
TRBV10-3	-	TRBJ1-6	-	TGTGCCATCAGTGACAAGGACCCCTATAATTCACCCCTCCACTTT	CAISDKDPYNSPLHF
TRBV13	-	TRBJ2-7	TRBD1	TGTGCCAGCAGCTTGGGGACAGGGCTCTACGAGCAGTACTTC	CASSLGTGLYEQYF
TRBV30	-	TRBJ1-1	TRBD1	TGTGCCTGGAGTGTCACAGGGGACACTGAAGCTTTCTTT	CAWSVTGDTEAFF
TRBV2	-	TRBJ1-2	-	TGTGCCAGCAGTGAGCTAGGGTTCCCTAACTATGGCTACACCTTC	CASSELGFPNYGYTF
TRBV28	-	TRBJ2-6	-	TGTGCCAGCGGGATTGGGGGGTTCGGGGCCAACGTCCTGACTTTC	CASGIGGFGANVLTF
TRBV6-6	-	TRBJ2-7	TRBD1	TGTGCCAGCAGTTTCAACAGGGGGGTGTGGGAGCAGTACTTC	CASSFNRGVWEQYF
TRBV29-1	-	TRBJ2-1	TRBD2	TGCAGCGTTGACGGGGGGGCTCGGAATGAGCAGTTCTTC	CSVDGGARNEQFF
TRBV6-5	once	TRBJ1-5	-	TGTGCCACCGGGTGGGATCAGCCCCAGCATTTT	CATGWDQPQHF
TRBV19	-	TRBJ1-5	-	TGTGCCAGTAGTACTCGCGGACGTCTTTATAGCAATCAGCCCCAGCATTTT	CASSTRGRLYSNQPQHF
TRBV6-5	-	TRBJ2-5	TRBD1	TGTGCCAGCAGTCGGTACAGGGGGCAAGAGACCCAGTACTTC	CASSRYRGQETQYF
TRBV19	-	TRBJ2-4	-	TGTGCCAGTAGTATCCGTCGGACAGCCTCCCTAGCCAAAAACATTCAGTACTTC	CASSIRRTASLAKNIQYF
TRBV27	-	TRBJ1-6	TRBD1	TGTGCCAGCAGTTTTCCAGGGGGGAATTCACCCTTCCACTTT	CASSFPGGNSPFHF
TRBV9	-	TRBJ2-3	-	TGTGCCAGCAGCGTAAGCGGAGGAGGGACAGATACGCAGTATTTT	CASSVSGGGTDTQYF
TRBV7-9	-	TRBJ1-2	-	TGTGCCAGCAGCGAACCCATTCCCCAGGGTAGGGGCTACACCTTC	CASSEPIPQGRGYTF
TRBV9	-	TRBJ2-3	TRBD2	TGTGCCAGCAGCGTAGAGACAGCGGGGGGCCCTATTACGCAGTATTTT	CASSVETAGGPITQYF
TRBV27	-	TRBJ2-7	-	TGTGCCAGCAGGTTGCAACTAGGGGCCTACGAGCAGTACTTC	CASRLQLGAYEQYF
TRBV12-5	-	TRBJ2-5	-	TGTGCTAGTGGTTTGGTCCGATTAAGGGGCCAAGAGACCCAGTACTTC	CASGLVRLRGQETQYF
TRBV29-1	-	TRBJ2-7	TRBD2	TGCAGCGTTCGATCGGGAGGGCCTTACGAGCAGTACTTC	CSVRSGGPYEQYF
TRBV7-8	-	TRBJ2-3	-	TGTGCCAGCAGCTGGGGAGTACAGGGTTCATCAAAACGCACAGATACGCAGTATTTT	CASSWGVQGSSKRTDTQYF
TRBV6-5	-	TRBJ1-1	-	TGTGCCAGCCTCGGGTGGGGTACCGACACTGAAGCTTTCTTT	CASLGWGTDTEAFF
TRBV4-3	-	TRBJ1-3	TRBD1	TGCGCCAGCAGCCAAGATCCCGGACAGGGAATGGCCATATATTTT	CASSQDPGQGMAIYF
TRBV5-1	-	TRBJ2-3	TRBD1	TGCGCCAGCAGCGACCGGGACAGCGGCACAGATACGCAGTATTTT	CASSDRDSGTDTQYF
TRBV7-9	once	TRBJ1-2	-	TGTGCCAGCAGCCTTGGCCATGGCTATGGCTACACCTTC	CASSLGHGYGYTF
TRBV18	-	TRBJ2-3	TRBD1	TGTGCCAGCTCACCCCGACAGGGTCGGGCAGATACGCAGTATTTT	CASSPRQGRADTQYF
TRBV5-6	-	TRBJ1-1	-	TGTGCCAGCAGCTTTTGGACACCCAACACTGAAGCTTTCTTT	CASSFWTPNTEAFF
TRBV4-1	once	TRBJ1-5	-	TGCGCCAGCAGCCAAGATATCGGACGGATTATACTGAGCAATCAGCCCCAGCATTTT	CASSQDIGRIILSNQPQHF
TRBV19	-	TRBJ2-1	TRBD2	TGTGCCAGTAGTATTGGCGGGGGGGCCCGTGAGCAGTTCTTC	CASSIGGGAREQFF
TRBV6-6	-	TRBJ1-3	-	TGTGCCACCCAGGAATCTGCCATATATTTT	CATQESAIYF
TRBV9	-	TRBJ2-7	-	TGTGCCAGCAGCTTACGACAGGCGGCCTACGAGCAGTACTTC	CASSLRQAAYEQYF
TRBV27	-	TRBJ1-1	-	TGTGCCAGCAGTTTAACGCGAACGAACACTGAAGCTTTCTTT	CASSLTRTNTEAFF
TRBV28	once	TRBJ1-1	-	TGTGCCAGCAGTTTAGGACGGGGAAGCACTGAAGCTTTCTTT	CASSLGRGSTEAFF
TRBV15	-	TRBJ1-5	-	TGTGCCACCAGCAGAGATGGAACGGGGGCGTATAGCAATCAGCCCCAGCATTTT	CATSRDGTGAYSNQPQHF
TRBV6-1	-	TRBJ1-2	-	TGTGCCAGCAGTCCCACAGGGAACTATGGCTACACCTTC	CASSPTGNYGYTF
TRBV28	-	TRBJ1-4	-	TGTGCCAGCAGTTTAGTGGCAGACAATGAAAAACTGTTTTTT	CASSLVADNEKLFF
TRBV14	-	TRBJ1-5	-	TGTGCCAGCAGCCAAGAGGGGAAAGGTCAGCCCCAGCATTTT	CASSQEGKGQPQHF
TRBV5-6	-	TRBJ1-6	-	TGTGCCAGCAGCTTGGACAGTAGCCTTAATTCACCCCTCCACTTT	CASSLDSSLNSPLHF
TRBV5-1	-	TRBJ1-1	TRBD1	TGCGCCAGCAAGCTATCAGGGACAGGGAACTCTGAAGCTTTCTTT	CASKLSGTGNSEAFF
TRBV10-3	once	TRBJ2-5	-	TGTGCCATCAGGACGGACAGTTACCAAGAGACCCAGTACTTC	CAIRTDSYQETQYF
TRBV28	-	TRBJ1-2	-	TGTGCCAGCAGTCGACCCCTAGCGGGTGGCTACACCTTC	CASSRPLAGGYTF
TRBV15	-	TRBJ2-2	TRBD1	TGTGCCACCAGCGTAAAACTTCCAGGGGGCGGGGAGCTGTTTTTT	CATSVKLPGGGELFF
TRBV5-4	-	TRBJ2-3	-	TGTGCCAGCAGCCCGAGGGGGGATAGCACAGATACGCAGTATTTT	CASSPRGDSTDTQYF
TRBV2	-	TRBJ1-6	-	TGTGCCAGCAGTGGGTCGGCAGTTCAACTTGTAGATAATTCACCCCTCCACTTT	CASSGSAVQLVDNSPLHF
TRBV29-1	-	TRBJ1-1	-	TGCAGCGTTGAAACCCGACGGACGAACACTGAAGCTTTCTTT	CSVETRRTNTEAFF
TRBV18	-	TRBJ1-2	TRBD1	TGTGCCAGCTCACAGAGACAGGGGGCTGGTAACTATGGCTACACCTTC	CASSQRQGAGNYGYTF
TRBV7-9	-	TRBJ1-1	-	TGTGCCAGCAGCGAAGCACCCTATGAAGCTTTCTTT	CASSEAPYEAFF
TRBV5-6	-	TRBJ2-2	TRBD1	TGTGCCAGCAGCCGGGGGACAGGGGCGGGCGGGGAGCTGTTTTTT	CASSRGTGAGGELFF
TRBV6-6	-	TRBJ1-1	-	TGTGCCAGCAGCAGGATCCACACTGAAGCTTTCTTT	CASSRIHTEAFF